This T cell receptor beta chain appears in the sequencing data of a study of T cell repertoires in cytomegalovirus infection. Comments on this clonotype: Its antigen is as yet unknown.

V lost 0 bases and J lost 5; bases outside the gene matches: 8. Germline V CDR1 and CDR2: SEHNR, FQNEAQ (reference sequence). This CDR3 is 16 amino acids long. TCRdb reprocessed the reads with MiXCR, giving one entry per CDR3 protein. Here the sample spans 300,000 to 400,000 distinct CDR3 sequences, about 29% being singletons. Whole-study findings and limits: Carriers of CMV plus the relevant HLA were identified by cumulative public TCR beta family frequency.

The chain employs TRBV7-9 and TRBJ2-7; 9 bases fit TRBD2. The TCR sequence derives from a human donor in good health (CMV status not recorded). Some clones in this sample may be carry-over from other donors' samples. Sequencing used cultured PBMCs, obtained from culture after CMV antigen stimulation. CDR3 sequence (DNA): TGTGCCAGCAGCTTAGCGAGCGGGAGGCATGAGCACGAGCAGTACTTC. It is translated as CASSLASGRHEHEQYF.